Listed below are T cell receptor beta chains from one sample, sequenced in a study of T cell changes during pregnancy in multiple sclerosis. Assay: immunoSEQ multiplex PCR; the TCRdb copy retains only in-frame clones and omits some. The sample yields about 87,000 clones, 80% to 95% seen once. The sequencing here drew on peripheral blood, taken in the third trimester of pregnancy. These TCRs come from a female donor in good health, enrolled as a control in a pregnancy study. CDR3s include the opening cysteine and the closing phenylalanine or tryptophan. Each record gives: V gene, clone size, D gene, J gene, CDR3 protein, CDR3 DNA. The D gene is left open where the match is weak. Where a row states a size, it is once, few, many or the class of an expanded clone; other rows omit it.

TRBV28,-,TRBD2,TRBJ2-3,CASNTGTRNTDAQYF,TGTGCCAGTAATACCGGGACTAGGAACACAGATGCGCAGTATTTT
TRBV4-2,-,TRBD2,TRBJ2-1,CASSQTSGSNNEQFF,TGTGCCAGCAGCCAGACTAGCGGGAGCAACAATGAGCAGTTCTTC
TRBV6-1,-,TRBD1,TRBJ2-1,CASSDAGGYYNEQFF,TGTGCCAGCAGTGATGCAGGGGGCTACTACAATGAGCAGTTCTTC
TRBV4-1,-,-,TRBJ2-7,CASSQFPPSRATYEQYF,TGCGCCAGCAGCCAATTCCCCCCTAGCCGGGCTACCTACGAGCAGTACTTC
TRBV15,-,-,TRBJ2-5,CATSRGGGEKTQYF,TGTGCCACCAGCAGAGGGGGTGGGGAGAAGACCCAGTACTTC
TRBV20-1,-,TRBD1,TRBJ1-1,CNCDRDTEAFF,TGCAATTGTGACAGGGATACTGAAGCTTTCTTT
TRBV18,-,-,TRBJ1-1,CASSPLDSSMNTEAFF,TGTGCCAGCTCACCCCTGGACAGTAGTATGAACACTGAAGCTTTCTTT
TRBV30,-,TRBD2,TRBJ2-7,CAWRGTSGTHEQYF,TGTGCCTGGAGGGGGACTAGCGGGACGCACGAGCAGTACTTC
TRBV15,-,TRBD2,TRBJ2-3,CATSRDVGLHTQYF,TGTGCCACCAGCAGAGATGTGGGACTACATACGCAGTATTTT
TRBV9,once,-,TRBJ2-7,CASSEASLSYEQYF,TGTGCCAGCAGCGAGGCTAGTTTATCCTACGAGCAGTACTTC
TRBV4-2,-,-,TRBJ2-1,CASSQDAGRNYNEQFF,TGTGCCAGCAGCCAAGACGCGGGGAGGAACTACAATGAGCAGTTCTTC
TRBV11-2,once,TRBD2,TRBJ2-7,CASSLGGGLAGGYEQYF,TGTGCCAGCAGCTTAGGGGGCGGGCTAGCGGGAGGCTACGAGCAGTACTTC
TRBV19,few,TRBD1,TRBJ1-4,CASSKQWTGREKLFF,TGTGCCAGTAGTAAGCAATGGACAGGGAGGGAAAAACTGTTTTTT
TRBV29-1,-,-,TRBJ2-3,CSAAGDTQYF,TGCAGCGCAGCAGGGGATACGCAGTATTTT
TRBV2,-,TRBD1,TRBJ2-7,CASNGGTGGYEQYF,TGTGCCAGCAATGGGGGGACAGGGGGCTACGAGCAGTACTTC
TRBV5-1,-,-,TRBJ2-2,CASSSHREGELFF,TGCGCCAGCAGCTCACACAGAGAAGGGGAGCTGTTTTTT
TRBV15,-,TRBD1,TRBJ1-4,CATSSGQVTNEKLFF,TGTGCCACCAGCAGCGGACAGGTGACTAATGAAAAACTGTTTTTT
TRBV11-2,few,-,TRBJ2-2,CASSLQGTGELFF,TGTGCCAGCAGCTTACAGGGCACCGGGGAGCTGTTTTTT
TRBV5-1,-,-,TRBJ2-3,CASSDGGVSTDTQYF,TGCGCCAGCAGCGACGGCGGGGTTTCGACAGATACGCAGTATTTT
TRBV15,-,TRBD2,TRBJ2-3,CATSGRAGGPDTQYF,TGTGCCACCAGCGGCCGAGCGGGAGGGCCGGATACGCAGTATTTT
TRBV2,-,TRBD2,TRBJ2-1,CASSDPGLAARDEQFF,TGTGCCAGCAGTGACCCCGGACTAGCGGCCCGTGATGAGCAGTTCTTC
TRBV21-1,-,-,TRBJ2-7,CASSKPSGRPPHSYEQYF,TGTGCCAGCAGCAAGCCTAGCGGGAGGCCACCTCACTCCTACGAGCAGTACTTC
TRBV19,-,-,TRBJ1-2,CASSIEGPPKRGYTF,TGTGCCAGTAGTATCGAGGGCCCTCCTAAACGGGGCTACACCTTC
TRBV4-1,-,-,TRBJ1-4,CASSHAPPGPGEKLFF,TGCGCCAGCAGCCATGCCCCCCCGGGCCCGGGGGAAAAACTGTTTTTT
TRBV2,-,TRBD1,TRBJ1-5,CASSLDRSNQPQHF,TGTGCCAGCAGTTTGGACAGGAGCAATCAGCCCCAGCATTTT
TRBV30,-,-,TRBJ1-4,CAWSNSPDRHNEKLFF,TGTGCCTGGAGTAATTCACCCGACAGACATAATGAAAAACTGTTTTTT
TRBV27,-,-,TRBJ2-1,CASSLRSGIWYNEQFF,TGTGCCAGCAGTTTAAGGTCAGGGATCTGGTACAATGAGCAGTTCTTC
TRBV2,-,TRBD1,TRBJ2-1,CASSADRGSYNEQFF,TGTGCCAGCAGTGCGGACAGGGGGTCCTACAATGAGCAGTTCTTC
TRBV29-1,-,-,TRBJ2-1,CSVARLAGSYNEQFF,TGCAGCGTTGCACGTCTAGCAGGCTCCTACAATGAGCAGTTCTTC
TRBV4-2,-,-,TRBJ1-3,CASSQGTGPSGNTIYF,TGTGCCAGCAGCCAGGGTACAGGACCGTCTGGAAACACCATATATTTT
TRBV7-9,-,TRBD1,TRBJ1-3,CASSLGQQGNSGNTIYF,TGTGCCAGCAGCTTGGGGCAACAGGGGAACTCTGGAAACACCATATATTTT
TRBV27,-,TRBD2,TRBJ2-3,CASSSLAVLTPDTQYF,TGTGCCAGCAGTTCGCTAGCGGTTCTCACCCCAGATACGCAGTATTTT
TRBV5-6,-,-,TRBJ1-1,CASSLDRTEAFF,TGTGCCAGCAGTTTAGATCGAACTGAAGCTTTCTTT
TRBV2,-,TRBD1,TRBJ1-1,CASSRRQGVNTEAFF,TGTGCCAGCAGCCGACGACAGGGGGTGAACACTGAAGCTTTCTTT
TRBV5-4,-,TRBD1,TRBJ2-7,CASSGGTGYSYEQYF,TGTGCCAGCAGCGGGGGGACAGGGTACTCCTACGAGCAGTACTTC
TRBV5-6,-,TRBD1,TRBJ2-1,CASSFSDRVSYNEQFF,TGTGCCAGCAGCTTCTCTGACAGGGTCTCCTACAATGAGCAGTTCTTC
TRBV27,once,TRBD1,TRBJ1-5,CASSLGTGGGNQPQHF,TGTGCCAGCAGTCTGGGGACAGGGGGCGGCAATCAGCCCCAGCATTTT
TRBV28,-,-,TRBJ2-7,CASSFRRAGEQYF,TGTGCCAGCAGTTTTCGGAGAGCGGGCGAGCAGTACTTC
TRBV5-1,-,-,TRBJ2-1,CASSWGDTYNEQFF,TGCGCCAGCAGCTGGGGGGATACCTACAATGAGCAGTTCTTC
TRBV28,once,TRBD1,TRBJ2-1,CASSTPDRVEQFF,TGTGCCAGCAGTACCCCCGACAGGGTTGAGCAGTTCTTC
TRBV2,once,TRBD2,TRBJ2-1,CASSESRAGGHEQFF,TGTGCCAGCAGTGAAAGCCGAGCGGGGGGGCATGAGCAGTTCTTC
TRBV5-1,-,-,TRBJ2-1,CASSLDVDHHPGNEQFF,TGCGCCAGCAGCTTGGATGTCGACCATCACCCGGGCAATGAGCAGTTCTTC
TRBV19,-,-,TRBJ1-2,CASSPGNDYGYTF,TGTGCCAGTAGTCCAGGGAATGACTATGGCTACACCTTC
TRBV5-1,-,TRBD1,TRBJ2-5,CASSRRQGETQYF,TGCGCCAGCAGCCGCCGACAGGGAGAGACCCAGTACTTC
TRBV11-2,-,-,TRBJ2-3,CASSLEGRHTDTQYF,TGTGCCAGCAGCTTAGAAGGGAGACACACAGATACGCAGTATTTT
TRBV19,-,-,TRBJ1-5,CASGTDSNQPQHF,TGTGCCAGCGGGACTGATAGCAATCAGCCCCAGCATTTT
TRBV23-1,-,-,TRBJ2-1,CASSQSSQIYNEQFF,TGCGCCAGCAGTCAATCTTCACAGATATACAATGAGCAGTTCTTC
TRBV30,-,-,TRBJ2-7,CAWTEAGEQYF,TGTGCCTGGACCGAGGCGGGCGAGCAGTACTTC
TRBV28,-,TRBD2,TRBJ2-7,CASSLTSGGPYEQYF,TGTGCCAGCAGTTTAACTTCGGGAGGGCCATACGAGCAGTACTTC
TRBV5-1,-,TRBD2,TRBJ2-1,CASSSGTSGPRGEQFF,TGCGCCAGCAGCTCCGGGACTAGCGGTCCAAGGGGTGAGCAGTTCTTC